This entry concerns a single T cell receptor (beta chain). This entry is derived from a study of shared clonotypes between healthy human individuals. Replicate PCRs run on sorted subsets employed around 200 ng DNA, approximately 30,000 T cell genomes. Profiling relied on immunoSEQ multiplex PCR, and the TCRdb table lists in-frame clones only, not all of them. The repertoire holds about 710,000 clones, with around 77% as singletons. Sequencing was carried out using memory CD4+ T cells sorted from blood. Subset denoted: CD45RA-negative fraction. This clonotype originated in a woman aged 25 to 39 in good health.

Here the CDR3 reads CATSSHRDAGNTIYF. The CDR3 region has the DNA TGTGCCACCAGCAGCCACCGGGACGCGGGAAACACCATATATTTT. V usage is TRBV15 and J usage is TRBJ1-3, with D perhaps TRBD1 (5 bases). This CDR3 region has 15 residues. CDR1 is LNHNV, CDR2 YYDKDF, per germline (reference sequence). Trimming took 3 bases from V and 4 from J, leaving 13 bases between them.